This T cell receptor (beta chain) was retrieved from a study of Graves' ophthalmopathy and Graves' hyperthyroidism. Study results and limitations: The model predicted progression of ophthalmopathy with a sensitivity of 70% to 71%, and its specificity was less than 85%. Blood was where most expanded thyroid clonotypes above 0.001 frequency also turned up.

A remark on this clonotype: The antigen is not known.

Eligible hyperthyroidism cases comprised new diagnoses of under 2 months' duration in individuals aged 18 to 65. Certain patients, namely those with other autoimmune diseases, uncontrolled infections, pregnancy or lactation, were excluded. Researchers took RNA transcripts and amplified TCR beta CDR3 regions from them. HTBI-primed first-round RT-PCR preceded second-round multiplex PCR. Each CDR3 protein is one row after TCRdb ran MiXCR on the multiplex PCR reads. The sample includes 560,000 or so distinct CDR3 sequences, just under 40% of them seen just once. The CDR3 runs to 16 residues. The germline CDR1 and CDR2 sequences are MGHRA and YSYEKL. Trimming shortened V by 0 bases and J by 6 bases, and 18 bases separated the two germline ends.

The chain has TRBV4-1 and TRBJ2-7; the D gene is possibly TRBD1 (6 bases). Sequenced material: peripheral blood or thyroid tissue (not recorded which). The clonotype was recovered from an adult man with Graves' hyperthyroidism. The CDR3 DNA sequence: TGCGCCAGCAGCCAAGATATCCAATTAAAAGGGGGCGAGCAGTACTTC. Translation: CASSQDIQLKGGEQYF.